This T cell receptor beta chain originates from a study of blood T cell repertoires in COVID-19. Study information: There were acute and convalescent COVID-19 samples, and they came from the United States, Italy and Spain. PBMCs, B-cell-depleted T cells, or T cells provided the cDNA or gDNA that made up the material.

This CDR3 is 18 amino acids long. The V gene's germline CDR1 is SNHLY and CDR2 FYNNEI. Trimming took 0 bases from V and 1 from J; bases not matched to a gene: 6. Original processing notes: How many nucleated cells were present was estimated from reference gene primer amplification. TCRdb's copy holds only in-frame clones and misses some; the assay was immunoSEQ multiplex PCR. V and J calls and clone size are copied from that table; D and trimming were computed from the DNA. Of around 42,000 clones listed, roughly 81% are singletons. The chain combines TRBV2 with TRBJ2-1; 10 nucleotides match TRBD1. The origin of this receptor is a woman in her 70s in a cohort sampled during active COVID-19. The sequencing sample was made of peripheral blood. As DNA, the CDR3 is TGTGCCAGCAGTGAAGCGATGGGGACAGGGGATTCCTACAATGAGCAGTTCTTC. Amino acids: CASSEAMGTGDSYNEQFF.